This T cell receptor (beta chain) is from a study of cytomegalovirus exposure and HLA in healthy donors. General observations from the study: Reportedly, cytomegalovirus status was diagnosed with high sensitivity and specificity. Across donors, most TCRs were seen rarely, yet some public ones were widespread.

The CDR3 has 14 residues. Germline CDR1 SGHKS, CDR2 YYEKEE (reference sequence). V lost 5 bases and J 7 bases, leaving 16 bases between the germline ends. This clone was recorded only once. Its antigen is not identified. Produced via immunoSEQ multiplex PCR; TCRdb's table is partial and in-frame only. The sample has 160,000 or so clones, around nine tenths seen once. The sequenced material came from PBMCs. This receptor was obtained from a man younger than 35 in good health and CMV-seronegative. The chain has TRBV5-5 and TRBJ1-5; D may be TRBD1 (5 bases). In DNA form, the CDR3 reads TGTGCCAGCAGTACAGACACCGGGGGGCAGCCCCAGCATTTT. Encoded protein: CASSTDTGGQPQHF. Using reference TRBV5-5 and TRBJ1-5 for the parts outside the CDR3, the full variable domain is DAGVTQSPTHLIKTRGQQVTLRCSPISGHKSVSWYQQVLGQGPQFIFQYYEKEERGRGNFPDRFSARQFPNYSSELNVNALLLGDSALYLCASSTDTGGQPQHFGDGTRLSIL.